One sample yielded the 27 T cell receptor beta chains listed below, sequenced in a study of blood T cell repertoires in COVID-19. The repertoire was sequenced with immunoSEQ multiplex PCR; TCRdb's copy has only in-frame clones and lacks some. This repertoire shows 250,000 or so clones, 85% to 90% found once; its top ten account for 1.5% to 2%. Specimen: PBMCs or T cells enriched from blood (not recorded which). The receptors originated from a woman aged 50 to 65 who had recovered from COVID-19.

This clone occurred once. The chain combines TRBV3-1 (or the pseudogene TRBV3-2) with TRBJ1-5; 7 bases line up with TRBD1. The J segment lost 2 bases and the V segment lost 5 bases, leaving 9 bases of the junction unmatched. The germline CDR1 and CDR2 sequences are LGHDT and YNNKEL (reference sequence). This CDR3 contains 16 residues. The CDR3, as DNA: TGTGCCAGCAGCAAAAACACAGGGGTAGGCAATCAGCCCCAGCATTTT. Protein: CASSKNTGVGNQPQHF.

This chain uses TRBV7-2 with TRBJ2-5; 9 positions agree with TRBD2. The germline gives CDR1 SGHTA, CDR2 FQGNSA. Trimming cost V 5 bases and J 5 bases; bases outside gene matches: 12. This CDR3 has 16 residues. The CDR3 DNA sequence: TGTGCCAGCAGCCCCAGCCCCGGGACTAGCCGGGAGACCCAGTACTTC. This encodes CASSPSPGTSRETQYF.

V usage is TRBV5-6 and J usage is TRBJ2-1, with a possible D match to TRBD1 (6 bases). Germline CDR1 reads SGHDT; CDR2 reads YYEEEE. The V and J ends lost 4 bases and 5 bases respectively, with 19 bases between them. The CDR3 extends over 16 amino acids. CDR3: CASSQKQGRLNNEQFF. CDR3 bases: TGTGCCAGCAGCCAGAAACAGGGAAGATTGAACAATGAGCAGTTCTTC.

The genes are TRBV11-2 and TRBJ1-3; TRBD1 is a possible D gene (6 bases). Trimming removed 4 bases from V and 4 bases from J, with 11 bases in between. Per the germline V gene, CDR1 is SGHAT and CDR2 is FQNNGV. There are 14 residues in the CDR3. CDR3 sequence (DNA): TGTGCCAGCAGCTGGGGGACAACCGGAAACACCATATATTTT. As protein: CASSWGTTGNTIYF.

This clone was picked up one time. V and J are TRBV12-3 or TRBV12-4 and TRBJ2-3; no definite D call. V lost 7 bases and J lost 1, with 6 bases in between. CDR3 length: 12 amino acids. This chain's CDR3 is CASTIRTDTQYF. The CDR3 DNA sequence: TGTGCCAGCACTATACGCACAGATACGCAGTATTTT.

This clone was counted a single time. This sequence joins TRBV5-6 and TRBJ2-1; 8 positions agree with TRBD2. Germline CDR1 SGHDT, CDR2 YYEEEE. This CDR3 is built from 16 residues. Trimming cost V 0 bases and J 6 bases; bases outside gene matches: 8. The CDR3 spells CASSLEGLVSSNEQFF. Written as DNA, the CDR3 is TGTGCCAGCAGCTTGGAGGGACTAGTTTCCAGCAATGAGCAGTTCTTC.

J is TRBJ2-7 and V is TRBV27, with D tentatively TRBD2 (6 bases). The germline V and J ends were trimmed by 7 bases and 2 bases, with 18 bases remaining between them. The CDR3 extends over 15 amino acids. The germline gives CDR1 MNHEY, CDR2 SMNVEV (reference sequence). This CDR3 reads CASNPRGSIAYEQYF. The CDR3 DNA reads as TGTGCCAGCAACCCCCGGGGGAGTATCGCCTACGAGCAGTACTTC.

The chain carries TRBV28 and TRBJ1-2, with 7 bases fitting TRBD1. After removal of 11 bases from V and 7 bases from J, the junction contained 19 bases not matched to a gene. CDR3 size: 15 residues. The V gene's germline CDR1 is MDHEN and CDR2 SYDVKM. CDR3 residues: CAHRRVTGSSSGYTF. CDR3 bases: TGTGCCCACAGGAGGGTGACAGGGTCCTCTAGTGGCTACACCTTC.

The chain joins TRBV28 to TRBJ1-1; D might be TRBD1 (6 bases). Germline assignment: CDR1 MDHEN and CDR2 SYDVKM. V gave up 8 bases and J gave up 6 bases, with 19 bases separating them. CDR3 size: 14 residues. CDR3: CASGRGYPTAEAFF. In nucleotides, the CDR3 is TGTGCCAGCGGCAGGGGATACCCCACCGCTGAAGCTTTCTTT.

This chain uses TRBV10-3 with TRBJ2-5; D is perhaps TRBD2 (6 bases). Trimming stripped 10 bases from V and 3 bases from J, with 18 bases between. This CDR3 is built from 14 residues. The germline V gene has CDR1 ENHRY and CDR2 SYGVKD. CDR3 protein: CATRESTGEETQYF. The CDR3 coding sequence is TGTGCCACGCGGGAAAGCACGGGAGAAGAGACCCAGTACTTC.

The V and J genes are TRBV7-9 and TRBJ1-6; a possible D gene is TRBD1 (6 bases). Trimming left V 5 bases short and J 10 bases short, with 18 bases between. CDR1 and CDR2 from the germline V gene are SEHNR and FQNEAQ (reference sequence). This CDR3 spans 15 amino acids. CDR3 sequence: CASSPQGNLWSPLHF. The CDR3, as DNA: TGTGCCAGCAGCCCTCAGGGGAATTTATGGTCACCCCTCCACTTT.

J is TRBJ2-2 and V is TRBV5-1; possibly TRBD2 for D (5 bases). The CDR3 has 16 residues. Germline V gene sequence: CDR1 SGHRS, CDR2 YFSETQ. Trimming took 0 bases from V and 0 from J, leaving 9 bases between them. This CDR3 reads CASSLERLTNTGELFF. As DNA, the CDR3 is TGCGCCAGCAGCTTGGAGCGGCTGACGAACACCGGGGAGCTGTTTTTT.

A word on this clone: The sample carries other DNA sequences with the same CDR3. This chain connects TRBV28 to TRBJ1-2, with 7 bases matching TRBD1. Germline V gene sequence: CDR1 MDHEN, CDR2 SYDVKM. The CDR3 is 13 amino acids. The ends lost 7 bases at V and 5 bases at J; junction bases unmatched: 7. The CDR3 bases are TGTGCCAGCACCCCGGGACAGTTATATGGCTACACCTTC. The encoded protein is CASTPGQLYGYTF.

In DNA, the CDR3 is TGTGCCAGCAGCAAAATGGCGGTCTTGAACAATCAGCCCCAGCATTTT. It specifies CASSKMAVLNNQPQHF. The chain recombines TRBV28 with TRBJ1-5; no definite D call. V shed 6 bases and J shed 3 bases, with 18 bases lying between them. Per germline, CDR1 MDHEN and CDR2 SYDVKM. The CDR3 sequence is 16 residues long.

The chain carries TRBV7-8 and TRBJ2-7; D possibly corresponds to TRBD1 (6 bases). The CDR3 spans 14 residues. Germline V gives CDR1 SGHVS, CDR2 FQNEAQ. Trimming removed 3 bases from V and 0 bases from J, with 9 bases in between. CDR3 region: CASSFDRFSYEQYF. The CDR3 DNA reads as TGTGCCAGCAGCTTTGACAGGTTCTCCTACGAGCAGTACTTC.

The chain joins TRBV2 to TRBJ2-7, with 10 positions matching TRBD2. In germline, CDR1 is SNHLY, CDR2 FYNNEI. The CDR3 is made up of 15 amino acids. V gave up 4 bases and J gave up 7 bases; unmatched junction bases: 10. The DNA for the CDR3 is TGTGCCAGCAGTGCACCGGGACTAGCGTCTAGGGAGCAGTACTTC. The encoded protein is CASSAPGLASREQYF. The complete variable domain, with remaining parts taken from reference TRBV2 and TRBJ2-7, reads EPEVTQTPSHQVTQMGQEVILRCVPISNHLYFYWYRQILGQKVEFLVSFYNNEISEKSEIFDDQFSVERPDGSNFTLKIRSTKLEDSAMYFCASSAPGLASREQYFGPGTRLTVT.

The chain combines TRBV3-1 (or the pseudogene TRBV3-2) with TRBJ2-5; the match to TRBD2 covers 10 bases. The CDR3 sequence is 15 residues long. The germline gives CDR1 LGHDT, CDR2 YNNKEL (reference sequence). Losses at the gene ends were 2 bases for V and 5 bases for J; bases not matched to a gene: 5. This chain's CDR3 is CASSQRAGGRETQYF. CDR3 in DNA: TGTGCCAGCAGCCAAAGAGCGGGAGGGCGTGAGACCCAGTACTTC.

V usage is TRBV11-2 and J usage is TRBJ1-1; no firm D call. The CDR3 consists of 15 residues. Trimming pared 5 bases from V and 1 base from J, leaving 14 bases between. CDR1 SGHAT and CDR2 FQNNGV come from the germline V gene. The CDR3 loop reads CASSRGGLGNTEAFF. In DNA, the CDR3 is TGTGCCAGCAGCCGCGGAGGGCTTGGGAACACTGAAGCTTTCTTT.

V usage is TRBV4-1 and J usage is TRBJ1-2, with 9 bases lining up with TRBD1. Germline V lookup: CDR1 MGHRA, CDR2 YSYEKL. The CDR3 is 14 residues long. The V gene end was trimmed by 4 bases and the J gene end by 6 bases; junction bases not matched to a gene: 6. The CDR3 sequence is CASSRGGTGHGYTF. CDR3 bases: TGCGCCAGCAGCCGGGGAGGGACAGGGCATGGCTACACCTTC.

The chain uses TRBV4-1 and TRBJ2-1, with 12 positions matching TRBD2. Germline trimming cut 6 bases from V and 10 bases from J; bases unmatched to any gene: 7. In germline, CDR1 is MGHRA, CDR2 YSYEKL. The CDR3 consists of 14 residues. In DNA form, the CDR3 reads TGCGCCAGCAGTCGGGGACTAGCGGGTCGGGAGCAGTTCTTC. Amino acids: CASSRGLAGREQFF.

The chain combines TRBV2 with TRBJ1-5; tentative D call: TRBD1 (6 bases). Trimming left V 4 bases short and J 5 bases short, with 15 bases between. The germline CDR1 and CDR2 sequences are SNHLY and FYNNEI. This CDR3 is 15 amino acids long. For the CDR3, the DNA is TGTGCCAGCAGTGTCTCAGGGGCGCAGGATCAGCCCCAGCATTTT. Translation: CASSVSGAQDQPQHF.

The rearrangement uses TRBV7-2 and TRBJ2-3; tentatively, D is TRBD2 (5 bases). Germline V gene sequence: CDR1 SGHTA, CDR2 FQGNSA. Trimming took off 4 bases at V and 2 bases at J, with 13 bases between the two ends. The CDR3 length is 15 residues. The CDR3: CASSSLAGVTDTQYF. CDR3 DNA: TGTGCCAGCAGCTCCCTAGCCGGAGTCACAGATACGCAGTATTTT.

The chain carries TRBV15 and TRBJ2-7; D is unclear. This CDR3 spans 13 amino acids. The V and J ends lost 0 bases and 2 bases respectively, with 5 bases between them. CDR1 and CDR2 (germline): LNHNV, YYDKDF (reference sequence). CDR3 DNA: TGTGCCACCAGCAGAGACACAACCTACGAGCAGTACTTC. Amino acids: CATSRDTTYEQYF.

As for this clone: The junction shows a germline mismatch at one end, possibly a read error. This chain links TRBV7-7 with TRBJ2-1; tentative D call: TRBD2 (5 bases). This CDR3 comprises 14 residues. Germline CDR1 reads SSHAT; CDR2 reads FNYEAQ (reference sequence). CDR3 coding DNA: TGTGCTAGCAGCTCAGGACTTGAGAACAATGAGCAGTTCTTC. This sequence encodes CASSSGLENNEQFF.

The CDR3 DNA is TGTGCCAGCAGTGAAGGGGGGGCTGAAGCTTTCTTT. Translation gives CASSEGGAEAFF. V usage is TRBV2 and J usage is TRBJ1-1, with D perhaps TRBD1 (5 bases). The CDR3 runs 12 residues. Trimming took 1 base from V and 6 from J, leaving 6 bases between them. CDR1 and CDR2 from the germline V gene are SNHLY and FYNNEI.

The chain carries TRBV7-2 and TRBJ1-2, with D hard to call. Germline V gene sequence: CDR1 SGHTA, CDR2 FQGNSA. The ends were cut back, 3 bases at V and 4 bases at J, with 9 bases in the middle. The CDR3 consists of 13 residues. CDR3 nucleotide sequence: TGTGCCAGCAGCTTGTCGGTCGGCTATGGCTACACCTTC. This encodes CASSLSVGYGYTF. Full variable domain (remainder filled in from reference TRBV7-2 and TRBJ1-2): GAGVSQSPSNKVTEKGKDVELRCDPISGHTALYWYRQSLGQGLEFLIYFQGNSAPDKSGLPSDRFSAERTGGSVSTLTIQRTQQEDSAVYLCASSLSVGYGYTFGSGTRLTVV.

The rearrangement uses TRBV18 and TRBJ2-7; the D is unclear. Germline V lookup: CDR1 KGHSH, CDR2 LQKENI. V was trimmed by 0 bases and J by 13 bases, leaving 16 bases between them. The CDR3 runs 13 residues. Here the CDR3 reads CASSPPVLEEVYF. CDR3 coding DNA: TGTGCCAGCTCACCACCGGTTCTGGAAGAGGTTTACTTC.